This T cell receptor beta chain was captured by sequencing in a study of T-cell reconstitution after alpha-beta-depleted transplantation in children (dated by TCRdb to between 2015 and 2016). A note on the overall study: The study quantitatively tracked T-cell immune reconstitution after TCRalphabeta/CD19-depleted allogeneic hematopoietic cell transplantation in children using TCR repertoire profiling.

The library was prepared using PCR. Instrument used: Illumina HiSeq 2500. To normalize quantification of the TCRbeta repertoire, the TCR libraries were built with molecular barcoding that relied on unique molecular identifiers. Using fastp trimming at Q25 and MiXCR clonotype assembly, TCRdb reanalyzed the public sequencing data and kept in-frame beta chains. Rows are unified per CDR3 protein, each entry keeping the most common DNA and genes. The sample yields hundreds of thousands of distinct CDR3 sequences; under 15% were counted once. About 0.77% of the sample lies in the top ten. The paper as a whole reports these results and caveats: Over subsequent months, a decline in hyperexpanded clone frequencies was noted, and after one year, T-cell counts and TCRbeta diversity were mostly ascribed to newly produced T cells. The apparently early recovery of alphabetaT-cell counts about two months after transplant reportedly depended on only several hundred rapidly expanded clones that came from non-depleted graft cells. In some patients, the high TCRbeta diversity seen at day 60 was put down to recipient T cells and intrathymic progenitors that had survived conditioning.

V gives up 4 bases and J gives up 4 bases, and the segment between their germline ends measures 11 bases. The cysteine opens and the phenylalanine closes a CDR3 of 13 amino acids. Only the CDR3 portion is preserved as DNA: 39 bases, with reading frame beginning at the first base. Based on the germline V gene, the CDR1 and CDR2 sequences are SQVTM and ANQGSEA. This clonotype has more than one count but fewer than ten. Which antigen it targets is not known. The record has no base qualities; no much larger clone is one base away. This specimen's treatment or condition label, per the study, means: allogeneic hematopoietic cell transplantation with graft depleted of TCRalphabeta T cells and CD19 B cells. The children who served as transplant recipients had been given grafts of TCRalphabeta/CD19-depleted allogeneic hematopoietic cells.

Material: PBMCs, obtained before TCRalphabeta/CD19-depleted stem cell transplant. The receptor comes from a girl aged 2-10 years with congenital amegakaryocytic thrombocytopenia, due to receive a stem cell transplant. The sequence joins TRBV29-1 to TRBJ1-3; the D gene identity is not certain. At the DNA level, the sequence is TGCAGCGTTGTCTCCACGGGCGGAAACACCATATATTTT. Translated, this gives CSVVSTGGNTIYF.